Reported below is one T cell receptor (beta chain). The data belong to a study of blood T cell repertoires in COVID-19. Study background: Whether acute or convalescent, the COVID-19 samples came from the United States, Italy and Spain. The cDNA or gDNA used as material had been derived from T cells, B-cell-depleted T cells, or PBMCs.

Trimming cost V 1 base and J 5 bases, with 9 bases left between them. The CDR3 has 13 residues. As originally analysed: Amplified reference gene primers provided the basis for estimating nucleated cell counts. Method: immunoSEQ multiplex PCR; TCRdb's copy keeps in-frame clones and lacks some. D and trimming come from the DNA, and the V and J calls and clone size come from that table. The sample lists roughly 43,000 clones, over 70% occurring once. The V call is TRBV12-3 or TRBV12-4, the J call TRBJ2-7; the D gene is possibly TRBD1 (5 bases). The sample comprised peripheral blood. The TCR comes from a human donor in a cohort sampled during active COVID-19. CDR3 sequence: CASSLEGLNEQYF. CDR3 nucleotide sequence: TGTGCCAGCAGTTTAGAGGGGCTCAACGAGCAGTACTTC.